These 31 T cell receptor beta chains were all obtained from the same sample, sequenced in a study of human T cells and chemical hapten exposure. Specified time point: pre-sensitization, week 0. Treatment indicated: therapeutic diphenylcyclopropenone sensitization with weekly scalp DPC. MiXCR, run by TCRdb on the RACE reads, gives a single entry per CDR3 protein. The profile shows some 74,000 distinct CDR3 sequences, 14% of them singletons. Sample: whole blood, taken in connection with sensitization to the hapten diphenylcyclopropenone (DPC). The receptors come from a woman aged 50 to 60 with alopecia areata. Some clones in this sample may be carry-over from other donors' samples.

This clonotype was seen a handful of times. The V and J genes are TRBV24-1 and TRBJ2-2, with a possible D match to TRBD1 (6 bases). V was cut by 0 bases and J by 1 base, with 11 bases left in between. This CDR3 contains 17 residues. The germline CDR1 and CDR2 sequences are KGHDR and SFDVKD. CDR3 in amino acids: CATSDLGMDRNTGELFF. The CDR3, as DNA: TGTGCCACCAGTGATTTGGGAATGGACAGGAACACCGGGGAGCTGTTTTTT.

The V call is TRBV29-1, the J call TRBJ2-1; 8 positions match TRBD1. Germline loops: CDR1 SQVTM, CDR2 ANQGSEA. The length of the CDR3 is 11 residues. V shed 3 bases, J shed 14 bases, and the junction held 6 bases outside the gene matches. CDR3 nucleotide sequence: TGCAGCGTTGAGAGACAGGGGTCTAAGTTCTTC. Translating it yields CSVERQGSKFF.

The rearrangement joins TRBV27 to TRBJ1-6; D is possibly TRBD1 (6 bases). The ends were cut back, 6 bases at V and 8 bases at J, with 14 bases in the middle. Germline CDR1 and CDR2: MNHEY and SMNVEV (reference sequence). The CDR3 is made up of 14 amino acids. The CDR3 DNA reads TGTGCCAGCAGAGTACACAGGGAAGATTCACCCCTCCACTTT. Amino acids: CASRVHREDSPLHF.

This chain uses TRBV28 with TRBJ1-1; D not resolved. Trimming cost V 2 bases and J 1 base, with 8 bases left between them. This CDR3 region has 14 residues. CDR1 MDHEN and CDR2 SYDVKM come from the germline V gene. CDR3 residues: CASSLIPGNTEAFF. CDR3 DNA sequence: TGTGCCAGCAGTTTAATACCCGGGAACACTGAAGCTTTCTTT.

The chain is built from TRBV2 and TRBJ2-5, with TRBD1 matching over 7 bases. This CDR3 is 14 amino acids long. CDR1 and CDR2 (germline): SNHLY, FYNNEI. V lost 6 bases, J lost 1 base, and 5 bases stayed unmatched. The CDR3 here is CASREGTVQETQYF. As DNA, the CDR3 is TGTGCCAGCAGAGAGGGGACAGTCCAAGAGACCCAGTACTTC.

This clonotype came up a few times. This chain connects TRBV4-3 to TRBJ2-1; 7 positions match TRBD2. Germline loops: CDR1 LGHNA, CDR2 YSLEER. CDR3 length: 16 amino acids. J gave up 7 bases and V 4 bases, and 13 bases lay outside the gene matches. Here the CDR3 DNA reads TGCGCCAGCAGCCCCCGGGCTAGCGGCATCCAAAATGAGCAGTTCTTC. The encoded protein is CASSPRASGIQNEQFF.

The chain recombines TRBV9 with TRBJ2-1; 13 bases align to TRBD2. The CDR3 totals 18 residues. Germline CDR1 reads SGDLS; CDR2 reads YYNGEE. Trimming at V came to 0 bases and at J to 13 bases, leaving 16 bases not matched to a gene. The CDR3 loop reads CASSVAHGLAGERSVQFF. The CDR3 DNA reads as TGTGCCAGCAGCGTAGCTCACGGACTAGCGGGGGAGAGGTCGGTACAGTTCTTC.

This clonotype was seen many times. The CDR3, as DNA: TGTGCCAGCAGTTTATTGAGGTCTGGGGCCAACGTCCTGACTTTC. Encoded protein: CASSLLRSGANVLTF. The gene calls are TRBV27 and TRBJ2-6; D uncertain. The germline gives CDR1 MNHEY, CDR2 SMNVEV (reference sequence). The CDR3 is made up of 15 amino acids. V was cut by 1 base and J by 1 base, with 5 bases left in between.

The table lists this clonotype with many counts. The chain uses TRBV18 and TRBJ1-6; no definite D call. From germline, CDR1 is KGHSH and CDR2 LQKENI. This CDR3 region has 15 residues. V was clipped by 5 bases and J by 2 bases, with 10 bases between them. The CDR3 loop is CASSADRAYNSPLHF. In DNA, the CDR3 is TGTGCCAGCTCAGCCGATAGAGCCTATAATTCACCCCTCCACTTT. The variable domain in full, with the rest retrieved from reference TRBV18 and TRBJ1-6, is NAGVMQNPRHLVRRRGQEARLRCSPMKGHSHVYWYRQLPEEGLKFMVYLQKENIIDESGMPKERFSAEFPKEGPSILRIQQVVRGDSAAYFCASSADRAYNSPLHFGNGTRLTVT.

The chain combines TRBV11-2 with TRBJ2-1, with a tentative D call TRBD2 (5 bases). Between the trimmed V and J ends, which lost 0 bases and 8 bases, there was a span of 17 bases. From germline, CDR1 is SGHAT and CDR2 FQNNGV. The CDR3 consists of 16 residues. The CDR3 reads CASSLDLALGVHEQFF. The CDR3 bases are TGTGCCAGCAGCTTAGATTTAGCGCTCGGGGTCCATGAGCAGTTCTTC.

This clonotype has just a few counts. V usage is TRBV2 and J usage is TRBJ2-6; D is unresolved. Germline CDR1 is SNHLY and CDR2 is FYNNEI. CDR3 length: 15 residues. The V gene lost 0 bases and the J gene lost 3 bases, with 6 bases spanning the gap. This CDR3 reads CASSEARGGANVLTF. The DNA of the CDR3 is TGTGCCAGCAGTGAAGCGCGCGGTGGGGCCAACGTCCTGACTTTC.

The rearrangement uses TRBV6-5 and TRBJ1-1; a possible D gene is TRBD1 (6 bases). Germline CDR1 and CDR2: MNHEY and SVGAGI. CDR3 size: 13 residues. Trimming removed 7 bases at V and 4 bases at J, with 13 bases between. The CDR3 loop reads CASKIPGATEAFF. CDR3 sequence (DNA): TGTGCCAGCAAGATACCAGGGGCCACTGAAGCTTTCTTT.

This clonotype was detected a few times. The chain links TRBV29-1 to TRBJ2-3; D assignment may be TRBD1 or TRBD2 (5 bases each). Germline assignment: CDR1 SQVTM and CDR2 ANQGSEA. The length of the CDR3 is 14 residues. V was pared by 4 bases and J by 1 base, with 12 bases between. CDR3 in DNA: TGCAGCGTTGCCAGGGACGTCGGCACAGATACGCAGTATTTT. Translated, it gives CSVARDVGTDTQYF.

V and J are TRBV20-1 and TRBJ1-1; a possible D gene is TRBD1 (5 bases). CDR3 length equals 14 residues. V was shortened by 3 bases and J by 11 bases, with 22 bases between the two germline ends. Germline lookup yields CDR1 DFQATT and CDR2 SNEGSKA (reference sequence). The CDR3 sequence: CSASAGFVGSDAFF. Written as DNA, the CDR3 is TGCAGTGCTAGCGCAGGGTTTGTGGGCTCCGATGCTTTCTTT.

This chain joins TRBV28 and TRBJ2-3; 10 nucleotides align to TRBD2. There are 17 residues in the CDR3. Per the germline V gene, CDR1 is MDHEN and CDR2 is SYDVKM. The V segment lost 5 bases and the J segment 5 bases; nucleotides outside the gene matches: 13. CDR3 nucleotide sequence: TGTGCCAGCAGTCGCGGGGGAGCGGGAGGGCCCAGAGATACGCAGTATTTT. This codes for CASSRGGAGGPRDTQYF. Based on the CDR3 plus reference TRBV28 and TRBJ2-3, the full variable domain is DVKVTQSSRYLVKRTGEKVFLECVQDMDHENMFWYRQDPGLGLRLIYFSYDVKMKEKGDIPEGYSVSREKKERFSLILESASTNQTSMYLCASSRGGAGGPRDTQYFGPGTRLTVL.

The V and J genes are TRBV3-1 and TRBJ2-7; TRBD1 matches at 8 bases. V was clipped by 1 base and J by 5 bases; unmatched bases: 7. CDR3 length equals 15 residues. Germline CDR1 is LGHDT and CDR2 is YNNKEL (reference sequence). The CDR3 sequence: CASSQVGTGRDEQYF. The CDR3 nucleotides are TGTGCCAGCAGCCAAGTGGGGACAGGTCGCGACGAGCAGTACTTC.

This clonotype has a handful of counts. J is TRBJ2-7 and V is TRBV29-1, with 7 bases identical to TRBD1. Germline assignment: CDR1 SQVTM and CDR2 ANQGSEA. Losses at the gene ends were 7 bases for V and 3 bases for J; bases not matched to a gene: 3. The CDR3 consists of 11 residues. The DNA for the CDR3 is TGCAGCGCGACAGGGTTCTACGAGCAGTACTTC. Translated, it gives CSATGFYEQYF.

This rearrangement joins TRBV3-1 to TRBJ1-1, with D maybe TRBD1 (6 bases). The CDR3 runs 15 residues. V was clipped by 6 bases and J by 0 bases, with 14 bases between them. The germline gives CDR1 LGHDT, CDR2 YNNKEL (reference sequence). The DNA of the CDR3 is TGTGCCAGCAGTCCCTGGGGGCGAGTGAACACTGAAGCTTTCTTT. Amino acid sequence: CASSPWGRVNTEAFF. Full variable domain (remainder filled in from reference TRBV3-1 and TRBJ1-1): DTAVSQTPKYLVTQMGNDKSIKCEQNLGHDTMYWYKQDSKKFLKIMFSYNNKELIINETVPNRFSPKSPDKAHLNLHINSLELGDSAVYFCASSPWGRVNTEAFFGQGTRLTVV.

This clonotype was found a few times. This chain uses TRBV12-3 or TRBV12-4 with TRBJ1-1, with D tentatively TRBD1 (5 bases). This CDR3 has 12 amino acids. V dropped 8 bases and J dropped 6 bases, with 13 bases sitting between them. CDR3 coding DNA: TGTGCCAGCGGTTGGGGGGTCTCTGAAGCTTTCTTT. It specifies CASGWGVSEAFF.

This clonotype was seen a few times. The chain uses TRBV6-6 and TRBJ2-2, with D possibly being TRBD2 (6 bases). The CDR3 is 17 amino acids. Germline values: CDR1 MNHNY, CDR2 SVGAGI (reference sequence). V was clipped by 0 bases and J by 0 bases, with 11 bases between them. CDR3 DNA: TGTGCCAGCAGTTACTCGACGGCTAGCGCGAACACCGGGGAGCTGTTTTTT. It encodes CASSYSTASANTGELFF.

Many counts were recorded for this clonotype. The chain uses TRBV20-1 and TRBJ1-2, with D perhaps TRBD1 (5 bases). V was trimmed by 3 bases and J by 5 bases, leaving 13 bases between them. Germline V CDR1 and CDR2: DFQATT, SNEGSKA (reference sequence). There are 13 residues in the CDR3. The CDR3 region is CSASETGGYGYTF. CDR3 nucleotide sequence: TGCAGTGCTAGCGAGACGGGGGGATATGGCTACACCTTC.

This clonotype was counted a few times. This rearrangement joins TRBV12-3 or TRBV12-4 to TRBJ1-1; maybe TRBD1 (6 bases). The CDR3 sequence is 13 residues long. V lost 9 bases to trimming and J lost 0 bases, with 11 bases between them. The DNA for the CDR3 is TGTGCCAGTTTCCGGACAGTGAACACTGAAGCTTTCTTT. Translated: CASFRTVNTEAFF.

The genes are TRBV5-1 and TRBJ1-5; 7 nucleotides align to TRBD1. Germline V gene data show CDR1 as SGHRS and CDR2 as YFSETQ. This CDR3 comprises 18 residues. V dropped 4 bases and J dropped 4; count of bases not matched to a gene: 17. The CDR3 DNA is TGCGCCAGCAGCGATAAAATCGATCGACAGGGCGCGAATCAGCCCCAGCATTTT. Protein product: CASSDKIDRQGANQPQHF.

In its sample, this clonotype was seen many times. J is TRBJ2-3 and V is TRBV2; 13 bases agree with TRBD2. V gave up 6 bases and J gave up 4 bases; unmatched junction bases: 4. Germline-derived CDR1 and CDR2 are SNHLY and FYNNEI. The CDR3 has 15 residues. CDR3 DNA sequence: TGTGCCAGCAGCGGACTAGCGGGAGAGCCAGATACGCAGTATTTT. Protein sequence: CASSGLAGEPDTQYF.

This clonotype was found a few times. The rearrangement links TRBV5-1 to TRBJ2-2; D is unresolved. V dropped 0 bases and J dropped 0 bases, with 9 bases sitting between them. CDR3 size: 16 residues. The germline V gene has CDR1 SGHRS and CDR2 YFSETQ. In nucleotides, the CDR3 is TGCGCCAGCAGCTTGGCCGGGCACGCGAACACCGGGGAGCTGTTTTTT. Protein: CASSLAGHANTGELFF.

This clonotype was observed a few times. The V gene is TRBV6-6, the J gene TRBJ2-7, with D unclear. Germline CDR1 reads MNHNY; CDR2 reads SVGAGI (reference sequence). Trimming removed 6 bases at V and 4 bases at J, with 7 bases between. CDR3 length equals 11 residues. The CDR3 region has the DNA TGTGCCAGCAGCGCAAGGTACGAGCAGTACTTC. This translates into CASSARYEQYF.

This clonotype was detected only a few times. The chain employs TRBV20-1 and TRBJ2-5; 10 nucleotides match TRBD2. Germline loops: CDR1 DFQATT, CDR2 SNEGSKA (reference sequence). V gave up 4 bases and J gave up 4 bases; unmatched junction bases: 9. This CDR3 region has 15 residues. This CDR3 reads CSATLSGRRTETQYF. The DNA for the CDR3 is TGCAGTGCTACCCTTAGCGGGAGGCGAACAGAGACCCAGTACTTC.

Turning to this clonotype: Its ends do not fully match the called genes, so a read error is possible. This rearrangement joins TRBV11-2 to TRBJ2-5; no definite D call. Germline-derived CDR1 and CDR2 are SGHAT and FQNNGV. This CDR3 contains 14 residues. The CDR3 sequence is CASSLGPTQETQNF. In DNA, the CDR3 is TGTGCCAGCAGCTTAGGGCCCACCCAAGAGACCCAGAACTTC.

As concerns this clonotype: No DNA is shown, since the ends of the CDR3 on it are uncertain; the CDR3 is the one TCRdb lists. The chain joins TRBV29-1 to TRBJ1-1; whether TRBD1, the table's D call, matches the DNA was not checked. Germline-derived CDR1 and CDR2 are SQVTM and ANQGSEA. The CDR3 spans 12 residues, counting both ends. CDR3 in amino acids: CSVGKGADETFF.

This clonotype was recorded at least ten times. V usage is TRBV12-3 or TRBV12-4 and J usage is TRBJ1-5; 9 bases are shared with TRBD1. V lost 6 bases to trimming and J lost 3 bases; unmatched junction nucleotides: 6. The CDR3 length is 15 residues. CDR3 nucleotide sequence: TGTGCCAGCAGACCGACAGGGGGTAACAATCAGCCCCAGCATTTT. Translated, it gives CASRPTGGNNQPQHF.

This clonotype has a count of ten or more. The CDR3 spells CASSLPGPRTGELFF. The CDR3 region has the DNA TGTGCCAGCAGTTTGCCGGGGCCGAGAACCGGGGAGCTGTTTTTT. The chain links TRBV12-3 or TRBV12-4 to TRBJ2-2, with D tentatively TRBD1 or TRBD2 (5 bases each). CDR3 length: 15 amino acids. Trimming took 3 bases from V and 5 from J, leaving 13 bases between them.